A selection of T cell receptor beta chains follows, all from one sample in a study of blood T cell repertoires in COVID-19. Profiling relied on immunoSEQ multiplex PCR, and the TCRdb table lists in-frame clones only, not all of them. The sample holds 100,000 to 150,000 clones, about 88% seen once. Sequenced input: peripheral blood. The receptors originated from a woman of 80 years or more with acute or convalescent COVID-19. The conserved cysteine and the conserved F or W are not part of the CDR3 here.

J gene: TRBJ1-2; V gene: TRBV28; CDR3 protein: ASTADRIGSYGYT
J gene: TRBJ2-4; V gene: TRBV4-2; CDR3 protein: ASSQRTGDVTKNIQY
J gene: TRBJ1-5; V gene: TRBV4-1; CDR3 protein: ASSQTEMSNQPQH
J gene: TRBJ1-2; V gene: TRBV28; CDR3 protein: ASSLGGILNT
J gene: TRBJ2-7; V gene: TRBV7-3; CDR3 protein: AETTGTYEQY
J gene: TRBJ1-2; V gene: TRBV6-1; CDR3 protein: ASSETTGLGYT
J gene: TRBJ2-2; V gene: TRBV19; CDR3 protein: ASRRLEGTGELF
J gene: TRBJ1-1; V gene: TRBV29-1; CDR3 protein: SLVQVVGTEAF
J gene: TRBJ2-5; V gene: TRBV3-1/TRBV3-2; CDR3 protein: ASSQNRAETQY
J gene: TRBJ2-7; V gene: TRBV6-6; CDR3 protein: ASRELAGGTYEQY
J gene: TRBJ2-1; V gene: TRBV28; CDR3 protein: ASKGGAEPYNEQF
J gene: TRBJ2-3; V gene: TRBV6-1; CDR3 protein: ASSDTSGGPGTQY
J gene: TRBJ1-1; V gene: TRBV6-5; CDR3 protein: ASTTGWTEAF
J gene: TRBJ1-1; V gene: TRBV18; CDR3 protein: ASSPSTGGIGAF
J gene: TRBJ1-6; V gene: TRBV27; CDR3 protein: ASSLGTGGHSPLH
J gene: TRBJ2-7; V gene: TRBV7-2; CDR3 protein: ASSLSGAGGGYEQY
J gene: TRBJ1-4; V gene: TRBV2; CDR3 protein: ASSSSLTGSNEKLF
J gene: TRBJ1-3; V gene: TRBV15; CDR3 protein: ATSLVGQGNTIY
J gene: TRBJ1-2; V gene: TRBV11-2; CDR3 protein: ASSLRITGGASYGYT
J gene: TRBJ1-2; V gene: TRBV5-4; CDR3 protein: ASSLPGQGTYGYT
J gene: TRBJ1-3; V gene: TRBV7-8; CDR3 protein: ASSLGAPGRNTIY
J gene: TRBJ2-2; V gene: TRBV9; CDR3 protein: ASSGGQYTGELF
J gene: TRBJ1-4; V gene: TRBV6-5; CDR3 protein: ASRGSRGRNEKLF
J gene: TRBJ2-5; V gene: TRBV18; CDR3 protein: ASSRDSQETQY
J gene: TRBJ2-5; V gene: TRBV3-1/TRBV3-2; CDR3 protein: ASSLGTGNQETQY
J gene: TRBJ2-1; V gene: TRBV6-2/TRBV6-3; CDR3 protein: ASSKTGVAQYNEQF
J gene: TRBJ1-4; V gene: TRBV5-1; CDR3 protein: ASSSGQFNEKLF
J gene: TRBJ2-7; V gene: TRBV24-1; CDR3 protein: ATEEGVSYEQY
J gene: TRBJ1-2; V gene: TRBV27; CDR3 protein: ASRSRVRGYT
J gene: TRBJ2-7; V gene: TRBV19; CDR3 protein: ASSIVTGRYEQY
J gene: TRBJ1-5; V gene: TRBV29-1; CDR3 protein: SVGRGQDQPQH
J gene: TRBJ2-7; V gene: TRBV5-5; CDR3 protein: ASTRGGGAFSYEQY
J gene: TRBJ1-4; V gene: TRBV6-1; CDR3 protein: ASSEDQGREKLF
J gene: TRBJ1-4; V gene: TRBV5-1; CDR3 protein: ASSWEGSKEKLF
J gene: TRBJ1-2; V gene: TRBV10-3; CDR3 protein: AISERQINYGYT
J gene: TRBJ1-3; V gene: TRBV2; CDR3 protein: ASSATGGPGNTIY
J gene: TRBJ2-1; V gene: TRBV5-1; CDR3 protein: ASSPPLVGDEQF
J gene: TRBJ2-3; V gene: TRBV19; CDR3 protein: ASSRTSLHPDTQY
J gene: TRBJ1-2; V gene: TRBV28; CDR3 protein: ASRRTGQAPYGYT
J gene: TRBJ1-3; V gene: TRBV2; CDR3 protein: ASSGTGYSGNTIY
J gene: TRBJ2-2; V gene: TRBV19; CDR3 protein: ASSIEAAVGRASSYTGELF
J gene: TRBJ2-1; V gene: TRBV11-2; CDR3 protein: ASSLRGLKYNEQF
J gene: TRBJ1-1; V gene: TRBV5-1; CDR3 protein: ASSFYQGNTEAF
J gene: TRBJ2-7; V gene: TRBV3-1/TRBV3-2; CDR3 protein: ASSPGQGRAYEQY
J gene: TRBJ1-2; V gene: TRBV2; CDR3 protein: ASSGLRGQNGYT
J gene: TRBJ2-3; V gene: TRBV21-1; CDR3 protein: ASSKEVETSGGWGTDTQY
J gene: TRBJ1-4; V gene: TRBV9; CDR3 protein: ASSTSTAGNEKLF
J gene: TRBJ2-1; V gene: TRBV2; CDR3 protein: ASSKGLAEISSYNEQF
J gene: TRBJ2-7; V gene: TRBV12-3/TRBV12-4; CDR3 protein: ASRDRGYEQY
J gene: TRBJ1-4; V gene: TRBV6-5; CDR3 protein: ASSRGKREKLF
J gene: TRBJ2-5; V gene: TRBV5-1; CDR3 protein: ASSLAPSGSGGTQY
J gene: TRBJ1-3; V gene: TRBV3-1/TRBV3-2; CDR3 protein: ASSPYGGRSGNTIY
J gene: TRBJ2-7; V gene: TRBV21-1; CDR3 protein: ASSHSYEQY